The clone carrying this TCR beta chain was counted between two and nine times. Antigen unknown. These data belong to a study of regulatory T cells in long-lasting Graves disease. Whole-study results and caveats: Comparison showed that persistent patients shared more public clonotypes (roughly 2,700) than new patients (over 950). Persistent Graves' patients showed a TCR diversity that was lower than that of newly diagnosed ones.

Relying on iRepertoire HTBI primers and Arm-PCR of CDR3 regions, the team built TCR beta libraries. TCRdb ran MiXCR on the multiplex PCR reads and lists one entry per CDR3 protein. The profile shows some 410,000 distinct CDR3 sequences, approximately 16% of them singletons. Noted time point: newly diagnosed GD, antithyroid drugs for less than 3 months. Isolated PBMC RNA provided the starting material for the TCR library. These same data were also listed under a study on T cells in Graves' hyperthyroidism and ophthalmopathy.

The clonotype was recovered from a woman aged 30 to 39 with Graves disease. Sequences were derived from peripheral blood mononuclear cells (PBMCs), sampled at new diagnosis, from a patient treated with antithyroid drugs.

The CDR3 is CASSQGLILGQPQHF. The CDR3 region has the DNA TGCGCCAGCAGCCAAGGATTAATCTTAGGTCAGCCCCAGCATTTT. V and J are TRBV4-3 and TRBJ1-5; D gene ambiguous. V was trimmed by 1 base and J by 6 bases, leaving 13 bases between them. CDR3 length: 15 amino acids. Germline lookup yields CDR1 LGHNA and CDR2 YSLEER.